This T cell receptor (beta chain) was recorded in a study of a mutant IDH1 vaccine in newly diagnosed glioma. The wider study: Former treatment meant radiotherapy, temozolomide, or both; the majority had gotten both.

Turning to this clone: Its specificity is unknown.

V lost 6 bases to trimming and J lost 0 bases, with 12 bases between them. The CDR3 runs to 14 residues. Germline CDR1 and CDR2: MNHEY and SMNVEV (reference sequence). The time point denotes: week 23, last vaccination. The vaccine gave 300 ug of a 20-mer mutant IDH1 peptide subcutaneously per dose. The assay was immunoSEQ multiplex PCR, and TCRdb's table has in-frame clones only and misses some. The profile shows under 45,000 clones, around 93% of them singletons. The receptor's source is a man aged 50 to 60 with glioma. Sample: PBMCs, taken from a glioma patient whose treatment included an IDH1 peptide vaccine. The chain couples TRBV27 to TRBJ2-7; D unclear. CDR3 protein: CASSLTVNSYEQYF. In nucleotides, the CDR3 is TGTGCCAGCAGCCTAACAGTTAACTCCTACGAGCAGTACTTC.